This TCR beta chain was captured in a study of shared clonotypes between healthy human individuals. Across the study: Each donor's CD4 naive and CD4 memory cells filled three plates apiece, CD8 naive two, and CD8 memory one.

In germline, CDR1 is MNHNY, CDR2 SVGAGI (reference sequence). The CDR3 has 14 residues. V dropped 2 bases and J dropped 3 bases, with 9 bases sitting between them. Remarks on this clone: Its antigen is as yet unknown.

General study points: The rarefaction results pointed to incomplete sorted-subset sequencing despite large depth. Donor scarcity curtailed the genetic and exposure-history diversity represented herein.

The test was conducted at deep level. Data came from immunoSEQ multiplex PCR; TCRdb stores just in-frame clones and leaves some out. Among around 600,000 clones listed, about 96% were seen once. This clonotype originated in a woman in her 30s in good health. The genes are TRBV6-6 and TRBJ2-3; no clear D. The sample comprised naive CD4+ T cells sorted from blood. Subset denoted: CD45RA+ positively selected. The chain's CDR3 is CASSYGLDTDTQYF. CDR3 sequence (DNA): TGTGCCAGCAGTTACGGGCTAGATACAGATACGCAGTATTTT.